A single T cell receptor (beta chain) is shown here with its context. Antigen unknown. The data were obtained in a study of T-cell reconstitution after alpha-beta-depleted transplantation in children. V gave up 0 bases and J gave up 5 bases, with 16 bases separating them. The CDR3 contains 16 residues. Germline CDR1 and CDR2: LNHNV and YYDKDF (reference sequence). The TCRbeta library was prepared with unique molecular identifiers. TCRdb re-called the PCR reads with MiXCR, one entry per CDR3 protein. The sample shows around 500,000 distinct CDR3 sequences, about 23% of them seen only once. Findings of the study overall: In some patients, recipient T cells and intrathymic progenitors surviving conditioning explained high day-60 diversity. As was reported, about two months after transplant, alpha-beta T cells came from several hundred expanded graft clones. From newly produced T cells came most of the T-cell counts and diversity one year after transplant.

The sample in question was PBMCs, mostly from graft donor cells, obtained 360 days after TCRalphabeta/CD19-depleted stem cell transplant. This chain joins TRBV15 and TRBJ2-5; tentatively, D is TRBD1 or TRBD2 (6 bases each). The sequence derives from a boy less than two years old who had a stem cell transplant for acute myeloid leukemia, so the T cells may come from the graft donor. The CDR3 loop is CATSRDWGARSETQYF. CDR3 DNA sequence: TGTGCCACCAGCAGAGATTGGGGGGCTAGGTCGGAGACCCAGTACTTC.